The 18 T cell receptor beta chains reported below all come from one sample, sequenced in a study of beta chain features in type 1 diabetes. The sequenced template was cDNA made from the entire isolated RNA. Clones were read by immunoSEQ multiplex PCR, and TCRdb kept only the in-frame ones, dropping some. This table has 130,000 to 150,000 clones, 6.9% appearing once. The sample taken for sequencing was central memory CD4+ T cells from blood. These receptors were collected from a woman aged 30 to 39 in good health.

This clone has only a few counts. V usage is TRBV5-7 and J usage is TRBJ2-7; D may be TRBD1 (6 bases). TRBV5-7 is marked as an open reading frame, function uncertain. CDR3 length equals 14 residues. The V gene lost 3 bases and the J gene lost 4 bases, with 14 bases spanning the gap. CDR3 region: CASSWGRGSYEQYF. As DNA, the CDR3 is TGTGCCAGCAGCTGGGGCAGGGGAAGTTACGAGCAGTACTTC.

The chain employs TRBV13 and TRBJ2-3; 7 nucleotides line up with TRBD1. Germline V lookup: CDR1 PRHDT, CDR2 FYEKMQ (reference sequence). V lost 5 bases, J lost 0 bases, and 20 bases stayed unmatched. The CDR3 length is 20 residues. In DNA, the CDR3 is TGTGCCAGCAGCCCAGCTTGGGGGACAGCCGCTGGGTCTAGCACAGATACGCAGTATTTT. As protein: CASSPAWGTAAGSSTDTQYF.

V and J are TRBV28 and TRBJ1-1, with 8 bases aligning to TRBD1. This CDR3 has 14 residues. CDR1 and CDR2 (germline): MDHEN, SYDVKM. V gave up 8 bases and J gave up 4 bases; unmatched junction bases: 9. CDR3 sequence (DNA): TGTGCCAGCGCGCAGGGGGCTATGGGCACTGAAGCTTTCTTT. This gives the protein CASAQGAMGTEAFF.

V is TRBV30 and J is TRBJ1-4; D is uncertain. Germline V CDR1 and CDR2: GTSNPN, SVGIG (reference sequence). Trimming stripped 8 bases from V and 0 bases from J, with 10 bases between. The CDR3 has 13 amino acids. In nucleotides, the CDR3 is TGTGCCCGTTCTACTGCAACTAATGAAAAACTGTTTTTT. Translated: CARSTATNEKLFF.

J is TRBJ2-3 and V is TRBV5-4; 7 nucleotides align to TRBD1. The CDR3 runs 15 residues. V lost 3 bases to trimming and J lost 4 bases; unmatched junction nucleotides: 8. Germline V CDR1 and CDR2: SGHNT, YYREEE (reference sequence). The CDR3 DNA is TGTGCCAGCAGCTCGATTACAGGGGTGGCAGATACGCAGTATTTT. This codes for CASSSITGVADTQYF. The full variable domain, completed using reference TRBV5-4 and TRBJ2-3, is ETGVTQSPTHLIKTRGQQVTLRCSSQSGHNTVSWYQQALGQGPQFIFQYYREEENGRGNFPPRFSGLQFPNYSSELNVNALELDDSALYLCASSSITGVADTQYFGPGTRLTVL.

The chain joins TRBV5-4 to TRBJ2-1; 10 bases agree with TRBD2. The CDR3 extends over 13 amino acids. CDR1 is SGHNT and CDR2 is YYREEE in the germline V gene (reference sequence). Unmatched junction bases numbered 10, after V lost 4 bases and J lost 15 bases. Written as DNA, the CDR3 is TGTGCCAGCAGCGGACGTCCTGGACTAGCGGCGTTCTTC. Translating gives CASSGRPGLAAFF.

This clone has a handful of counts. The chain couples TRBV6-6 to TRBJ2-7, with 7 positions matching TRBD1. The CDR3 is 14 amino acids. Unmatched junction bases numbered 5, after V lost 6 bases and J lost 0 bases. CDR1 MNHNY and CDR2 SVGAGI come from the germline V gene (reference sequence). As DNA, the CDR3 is TGTGCCAGCAGCCTCGGGACAGCCTCCTACGAGCAGTACTTC. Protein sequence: CASSLGTASYEQYF.

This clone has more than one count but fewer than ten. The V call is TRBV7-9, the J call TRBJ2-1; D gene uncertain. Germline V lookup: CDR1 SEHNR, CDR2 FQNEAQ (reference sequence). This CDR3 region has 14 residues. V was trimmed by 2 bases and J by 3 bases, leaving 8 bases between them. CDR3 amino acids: CASSLSRIYNEQFF. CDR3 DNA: TGTGCCAGCAGCTTAAGCAGGATCTACAATGAGCAGTTCTTC.

The CDR3 nucleotides are TGCGCCAGCAGCTTACGACCAGCGGCCTACAATGAGCAGTTCTTC. It yields the protein CASSLRPAAYNEQFF. V is TRBV5-1 and J is TRBJ2-1, with D perhaps matching TRBD2 (5 bases). The length of the CDR3 is 15 residues. Per germline, CDR1 SGHRS and CDR2 YFSETQ. V lost 2 bases and J lost 2, with 11 bases in between.

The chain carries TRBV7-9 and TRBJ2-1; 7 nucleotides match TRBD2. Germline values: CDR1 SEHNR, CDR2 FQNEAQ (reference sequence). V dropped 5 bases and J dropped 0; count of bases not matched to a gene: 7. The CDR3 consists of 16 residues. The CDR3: CASSPPRDYSYNEQFF. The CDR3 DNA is TGTGCCAGCAGCCCGCCCCGGGACTACTCCTACAATGAGCAGTTCTTC.

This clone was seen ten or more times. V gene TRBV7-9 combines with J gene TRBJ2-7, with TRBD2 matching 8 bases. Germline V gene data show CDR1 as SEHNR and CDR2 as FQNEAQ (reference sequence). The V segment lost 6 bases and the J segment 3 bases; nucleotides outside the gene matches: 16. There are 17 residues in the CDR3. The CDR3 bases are TGTGCCAGCAGGCCCTCTACCCCAGCGGGAGTAGTCTACGAGCAGTACTTC. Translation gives CASRPSTPAGVVYEQYF.

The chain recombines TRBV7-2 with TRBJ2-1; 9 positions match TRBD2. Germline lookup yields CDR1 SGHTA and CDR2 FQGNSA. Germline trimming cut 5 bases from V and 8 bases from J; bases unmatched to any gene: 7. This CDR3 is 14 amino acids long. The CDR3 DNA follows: TGTGCCAGCAGCCGTAGCGGGAGTTTTGATGAGCAGTTCTTC. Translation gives CASSRSGSFDEQFF.

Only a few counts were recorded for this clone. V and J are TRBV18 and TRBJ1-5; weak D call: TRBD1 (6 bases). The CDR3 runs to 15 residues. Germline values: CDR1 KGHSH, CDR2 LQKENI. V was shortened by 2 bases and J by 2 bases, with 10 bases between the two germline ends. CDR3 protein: CASSPVGGGNQPQHF. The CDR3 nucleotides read TGTGCCAGCTCACCAGTAGGGGGAGGCAATCAGCCCCAGCATTTT.

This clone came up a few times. DNA for the CDR3: TGTGCCAGTAGTAATACAAATAGCAATCAGCCCCAGCATTTT. This gives the protein CASSNTNSNQPQHF. The chain recombines TRBV19 with TRBJ1-5; the D is unclear. Germline CDR1 and CDR2: LNHDA and SQIVND (reference sequence). The CDR3 length is 14 residues. The V end lost 4 bases, the J end lost 0 bases, and 7 bases lay between the germline ends.

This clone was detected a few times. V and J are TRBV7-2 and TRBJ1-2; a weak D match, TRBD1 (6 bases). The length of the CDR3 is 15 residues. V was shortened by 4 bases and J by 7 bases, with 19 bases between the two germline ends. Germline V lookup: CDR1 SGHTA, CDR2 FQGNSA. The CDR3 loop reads CASSSNSAGAGGYTF. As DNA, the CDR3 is TGTGCCAGCAGCTCCAACTCTGCGGGGGCCGGTGGCTACACCTTC. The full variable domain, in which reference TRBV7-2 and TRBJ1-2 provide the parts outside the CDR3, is GAGVSQSPSNKVTEKGKDVELRCDPISGHTALYWYRQSLGQGLEFLIYFQGNSAPDKSGLPSDRFSAERTGGSVSTLTIQRTQQEDSAVYLCASSSNSAGAGGYTFGSGTRLTVV.

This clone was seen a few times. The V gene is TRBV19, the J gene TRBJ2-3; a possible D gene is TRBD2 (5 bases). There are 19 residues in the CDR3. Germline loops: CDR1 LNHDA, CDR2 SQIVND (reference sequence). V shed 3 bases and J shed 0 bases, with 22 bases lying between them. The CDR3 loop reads CASSISGSGDRGSTDTQYF. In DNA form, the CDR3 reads TGTGCCAGTAGTATCAGTGGGTCAGGCGACCGGGGTAGCACAGATACGCAGTATTTT.

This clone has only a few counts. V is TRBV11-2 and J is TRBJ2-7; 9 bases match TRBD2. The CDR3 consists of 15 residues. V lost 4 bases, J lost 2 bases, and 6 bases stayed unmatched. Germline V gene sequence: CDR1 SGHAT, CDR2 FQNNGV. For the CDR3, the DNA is TGTGCCAGCAGCTCCCTAGCGGGACAAACCTACGAGCAGTACTTC. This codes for CASSSLAGQTYEQYF.

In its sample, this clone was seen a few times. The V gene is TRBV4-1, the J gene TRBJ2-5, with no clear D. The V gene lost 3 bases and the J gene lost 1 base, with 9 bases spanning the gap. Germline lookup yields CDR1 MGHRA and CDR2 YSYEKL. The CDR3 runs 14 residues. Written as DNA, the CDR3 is TGCGCCAGCAGCCATCCAGACTTCCAAGAGACCCAGTACTTC. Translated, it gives CASSHPDFQETQYF.